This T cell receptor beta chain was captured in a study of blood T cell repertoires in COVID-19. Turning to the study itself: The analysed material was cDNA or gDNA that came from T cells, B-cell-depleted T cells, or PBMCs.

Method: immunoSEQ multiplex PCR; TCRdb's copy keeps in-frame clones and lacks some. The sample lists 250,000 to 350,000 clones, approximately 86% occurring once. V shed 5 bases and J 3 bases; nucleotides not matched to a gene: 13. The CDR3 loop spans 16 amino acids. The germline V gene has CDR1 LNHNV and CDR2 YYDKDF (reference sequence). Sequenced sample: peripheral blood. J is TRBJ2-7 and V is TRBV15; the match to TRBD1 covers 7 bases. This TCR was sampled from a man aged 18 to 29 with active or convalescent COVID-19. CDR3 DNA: TGTGCCACCAGCCGAAGACAGGGTTCGGGATACTACGAGCAGTACTTC. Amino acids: CATSRRQGSGYYEQYF.